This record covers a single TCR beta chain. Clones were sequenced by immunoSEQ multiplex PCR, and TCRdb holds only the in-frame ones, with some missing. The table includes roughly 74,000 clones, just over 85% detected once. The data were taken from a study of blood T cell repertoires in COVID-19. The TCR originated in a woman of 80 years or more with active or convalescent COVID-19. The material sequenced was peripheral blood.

The CDR3 here is CASSQAGTGGWDTEAFF. CDR3 bases: TGCGCCAGCAGCCAAGCGGGGACAGGGGGCTGGGACACTGAAGCTTTCTTT. The rearrangement joins TRBV4-3 to TRBJ1-1; TRBD1 matches at 12 bases. Germline CDR1 reads LGHNA; CDR2 reads YSLEER. Trimming at V came to 1 base and at J to 3 bases, leaving 6 bases not matched to a gene. This CDR3 has 17 amino acids.